A single sample gave rise to the 9 T cell receptor beta chains below, sequenced in a study of memory CD4+ T cells and cytomegalovirus serostatus (dated by TCRdb to about 2019). Receptor amplification or capture employed the immunoSEQ multiplex PCR assay. This is the immuneACCESS table as TCRdb keeps it, with only in-frame sequences that have V and J called. A part of the clones is gone; compared with another copy, unresolved V genes explain less than half, and the rest is unexplained. The sample records about 48,000 clones, 78% of which are singletons. Together, the top ten hold roughly 0.8% of the sample. A FACSAria II was used to sort memory CD4+ T cells, defined as single viable CD3+CD4+CD8-CD45RO+ cells. Sequenced material: memory CD4+ T cells from blood. These receptors all stem from an adult in good health and CMV-seronegative.

The chain recombines TRBV14 with TRBJ1-1, with D perhaps matching TRBD1 (5 bases). V lost 1 base, J lost 4 bases, and 10 bases lay in between. The CDR3 has 14 residues. CDR1 is SGHDN and CDR2 is FVKESK in the germline V gene. The CDR3 DNA reads TGTGCCAGCAGCCAAGTGCAGGGAATCACTGAAGCTTTCTTT. Encoded protein: CASSQVQGITEAFF.

The chain couples TRBV5-1 to TRBJ1-1, with D possibly matching TRBD1 (5 bases). The CDR3 runs 13 residues. Per the germline V gene, CDR1 is SGHRS and CDR2 is YFSETQ. Trimming cost V 5 bases and J 2 bases, with 10 bases left between them. CDR3 sequence: CASRGEGNTEAFF. The CDR3 DNA is TGCGCCAGCAGGGGGGAGGGAAACACTGAAGCTTTCTTT.

CDR3 coding DNA: TGTGCCAGCAGTTTAGGTGATTCTAGCTCCTACGAGCAGTACTTC. Translated, it gives CASSLGDSSSYEQYF. This chain uses TRBV27 with TRBJ2-7; D is undetermined. V lost 2 bases and J 0 bases, leaving 11 bases between the germline ends. Germline V gene data show CDR1 as MNHEY and CDR2 as SMNVEV (reference sequence). The CDR3 is made up of 15 amino acids.

The genes are TRBV5-1 and TRBJ2-5; D is possibly TRBD2 (7 bases). Trimming took 0 bases from V and 4 from J, leaving 16 bases between them. CDR1 is SGHRS, CDR2 YFSETQ, per germline. CDR3 size: 16 residues. CDR3 bases: TGCGCCAGCAGCTTGGTAGGGGGAGGGCCTGGAGAGACCCAGTACTTC. Protein sequence: CASSLVGGGPGETQYF.

This clone appeared a few times. The chain couples TRBV10-3 to TRBJ1-1, with TRBD1 matching 8 bases. This CDR3 is built from 16 residues. V shed 0 bases and J 4 bases; nucleotides not matched to a gene: 7. Germline V gene sequence: CDR1 ENHRY, CDR2 SYGVKD. The CDR3 region is CAISESIPTGGTEAFF. The CDR3 coding sequence is TGTGCCATCAGTGAGTCGATCCCCACAGGGGGCACTGAAGCTTTCTTT.

This clone ranks as medium-sized. V gene TRBV27 combines with J gene TRBJ2-7, with D tentatively TRBD1 (5 bases). The ends were cut back, 6 bases at V and 2 bases at J, with 11 bases in the middle. This CDR3 contains 13 residues. The germline V gene encodes CDR1 MNHEY and CDR2 SMNVEV (reference sequence). CDR3 nucleotides: TGTGCCAGCAGCAGGGTCGGACCCTACGAGCAGTACTTC. It yields the protein CASSRVGPYEQYF.

Written as DNA, the CDR3 is TGTGCCAGCTCACCAAGTTCGGGACAGTTCTATGGCTACACCTTC. Translating gives CASSPSSGQFYGYTF. The rearrangement joins TRBV18 to TRBJ1-2; the match to TRBD1 covers 7 bases. The CDR3 length is 15 residues. The junction had 7 bases not matched to a gene; V was cut back by 2 bases and J by 4 bases. The V gene's germline CDR1 is KGHSH and CDR2 LQKENI.

The rearrangement uses TRBV4-1 and TRBJ1-2, with D hard to call. V lost 1 base and J lost 5, with 14 bases in between. Germline loops: CDR1 MGHRA, CDR2 YSYEKL. This CDR3 has 15 amino acids. CDR3 sequence: CASSQVGSKSYGYTF. CDR3 DNA: TGCGCCAGCAGCCAAGTTGGGTCCAAATCATATGGCTACACCTTC.

The chain employs TRBV2 and TRBJ2-1, with 7 bases fitting TRBD1. CDR1 is SNHLY and CDR2 is FYNNEI in the germline V gene. The CDR3 totals 15 residues. The ends lost 6 bases at V and 2 bases at J; junction bases unmatched: 7. CDR3 DNA: TGTGCCAGCAGACCCGGGACAGAGCCCTACAATGAGCAGTTCTTC. Translating gives CASRPGTEPYNEQFF.